This TCR beta chain was captured by sequencing in a study of early T cells in non-severe SARS-CoV-2 infection. The wider study: The sequenced material was bulk RNA from unsorted whole blood, and its chains were unpaired.

By share, this clonotype counts as medium-sized. Each single cDNA molecule received a unique molecular identifier. TCRdb used MiXCR to reprocess the 5' RACE reads, holding one entry per CDR3 protein. The sample lists fewer than 30,000 distinct CDR3 sequences; 5.4% were seen once. The sequence derives from an adult who was a healthcare worker with PCR-confirmed SARS-CoV-2 infection or an uninfected control (not recorded which). The material sequenced was whole blood.

The CDR3 DNA follows: TGTGCCAGCAGTGCCGACAGGGGCAATCAGCCCCAGCATTTT. Amino acid sequence: CASSADRGNQPQHF. The chain recombines TRBV28 with TRBJ1-5; 7 bases are a match to TRBD1. Per the germline V gene, CDR1 is MDHEN and CDR2 is SYDVKM. V shed 5 bases, J shed 2 bases, and the junction held 3 bases outside the gene matches. CDR3 size: 14 residues.